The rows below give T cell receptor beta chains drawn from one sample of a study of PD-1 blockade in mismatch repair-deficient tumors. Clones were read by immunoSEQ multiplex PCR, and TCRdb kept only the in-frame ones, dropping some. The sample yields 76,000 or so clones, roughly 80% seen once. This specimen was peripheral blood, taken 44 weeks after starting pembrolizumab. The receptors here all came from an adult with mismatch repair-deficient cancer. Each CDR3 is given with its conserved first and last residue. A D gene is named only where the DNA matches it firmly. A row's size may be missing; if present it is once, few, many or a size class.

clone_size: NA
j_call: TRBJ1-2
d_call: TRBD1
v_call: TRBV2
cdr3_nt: TGTGCCAGCAGTGTTGAGACAGGGGGTGGCTACACCTTC
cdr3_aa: CASSVETGGGYTF

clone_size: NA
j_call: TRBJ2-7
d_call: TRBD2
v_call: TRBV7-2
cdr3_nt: TGTGCCAGCAGCTTAGTCAGCGGGAGAAAAAGTAACGAGCAGTACTTC
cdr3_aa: CASSLVSGRKSNEQYF

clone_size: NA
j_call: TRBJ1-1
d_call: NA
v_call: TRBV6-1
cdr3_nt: TGTGCCAGCAGTGATGACTTGAACACTGAAGCTTTCTTT
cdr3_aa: CASSDDLNTEAFF

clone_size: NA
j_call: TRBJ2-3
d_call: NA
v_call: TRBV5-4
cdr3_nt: TGTGCCAGCAGCCAGGAAAGAGGGTTTTTCACAGATACGCAGTATTTT
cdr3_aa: CASSQERGFFTDTQYF

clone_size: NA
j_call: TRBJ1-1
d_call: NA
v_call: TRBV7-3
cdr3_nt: TGTGCCAGCAGCAGACAGGAGAACACTGAAGCTTTCTTT
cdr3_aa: CASSRQENTEAFF

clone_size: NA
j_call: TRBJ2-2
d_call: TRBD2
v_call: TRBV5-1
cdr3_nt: TGCGCCAGCAGCCTCGGACTAGCGGGAGCCCTGAACACCGGGGAGCTGTTTTTT
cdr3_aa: CASSLGLAGALNTGELFF

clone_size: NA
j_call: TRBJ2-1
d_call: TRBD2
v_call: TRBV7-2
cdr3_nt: TGTGCCAGCAGACTCCCTAGCGGAACGGACAATGAGCAGTTCTTC
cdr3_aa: CASRLPSGTDNEQFF

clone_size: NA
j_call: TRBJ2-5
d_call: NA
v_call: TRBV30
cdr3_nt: TGTGCCTGGAGTGTGGGCCTAGCTCAAGAGACCCAGTACTTC
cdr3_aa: CAWSVGLAQETQYF

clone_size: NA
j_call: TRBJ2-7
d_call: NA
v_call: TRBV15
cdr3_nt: TGTGCCACCAGCCCGGGTGGAGCGGCCTACGAGCAGTACTTC
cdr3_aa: CATSPGGAAYEQYF

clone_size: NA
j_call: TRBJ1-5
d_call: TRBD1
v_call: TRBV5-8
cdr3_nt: TGTGCCAGCAGCAACGGAGCGACAGGGCGGGGGGATCAGCCCCAGCATTTT
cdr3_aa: CASSNGATGRGDQPQHF

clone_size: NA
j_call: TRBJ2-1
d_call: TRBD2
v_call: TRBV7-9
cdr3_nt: TGTGCCAGCAGCTTTCACTCGACTAGCGGATTATACAATGAGCAGTTCTTC
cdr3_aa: CASSFHSTSGLYNEQFF

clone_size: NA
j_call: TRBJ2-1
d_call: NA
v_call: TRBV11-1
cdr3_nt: TGTGCCAGCAGCTTATCAGCTCAGGGGAATGAGCAGTTCTTC
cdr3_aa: CASSLSAQGNEQFF

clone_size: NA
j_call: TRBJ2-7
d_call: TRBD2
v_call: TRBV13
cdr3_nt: TGTGCCAGCAGCTTAGCCGGGACTAGCGGTGGAGGGAAGTACTTC
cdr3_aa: CASSLAGTSGGGKYF

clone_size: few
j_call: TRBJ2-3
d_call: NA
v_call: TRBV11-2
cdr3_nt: TGTGCCAGCAGCTTTTCAGATACGCAGTATTTT
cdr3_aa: CASSFSDTQYF

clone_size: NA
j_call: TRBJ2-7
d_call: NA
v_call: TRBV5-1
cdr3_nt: TGCGCCAGCAGCTCTACGCCGACAGACTCCTACGAGCAGTACTTC
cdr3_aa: CASSSTPTDSYEQYF

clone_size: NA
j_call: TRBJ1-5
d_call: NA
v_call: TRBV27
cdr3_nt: TGTGCCAGCAGTCGGGACAACAGCAATCAGCCCCAGCATTTT
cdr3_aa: CASSRDNSNQPQHF

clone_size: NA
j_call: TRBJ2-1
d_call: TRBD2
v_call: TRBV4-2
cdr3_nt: TGTGCCAGCAGCCAAGAGGTGCTAGCGGGATCCTACAATGAGCAGTTCTTC
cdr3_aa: CASSQEVLAGSYNEQFF

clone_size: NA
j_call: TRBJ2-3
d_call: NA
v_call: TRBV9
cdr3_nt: TGTGCCAGCAGCGGAAGCGGGTTCTCTCAAGATACGCAGTATTTT
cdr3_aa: CASSGSGFSQDTQYF

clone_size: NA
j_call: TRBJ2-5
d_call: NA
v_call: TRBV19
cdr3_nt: TGTGCCAGTAGTAGAACGCAGGGGAGAGAGACCCAGTACTTC
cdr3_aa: CASSRTQGRETQYF

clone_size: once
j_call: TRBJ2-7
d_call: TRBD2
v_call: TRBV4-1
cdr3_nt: TGCGCCAGCAGCCAAGACGAGGCGACTAGCGGGAGTCTTACCTACGAGCAGTACTTC
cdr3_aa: CASSQDEATSGSLTYEQYF

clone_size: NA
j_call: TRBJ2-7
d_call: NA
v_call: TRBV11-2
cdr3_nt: TGTGCCAGCACATCCTCTTTAGGGGCCGTCTACGAGCAGTACTTC
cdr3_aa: CASTSSLGAVYEQYF

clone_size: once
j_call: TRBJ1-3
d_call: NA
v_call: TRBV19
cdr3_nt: TGTGCCAGTAGTATTCGTTCACCAGGCTCTGGAAACACCATATATTTT
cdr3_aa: CASSIRSPGSGNTIYF

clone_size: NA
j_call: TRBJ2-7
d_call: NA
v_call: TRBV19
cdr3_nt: TGTGCCAGTAGTATAGGGTACCTAACCTACGAGCAGTACTTC
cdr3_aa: CASSIGYLTYEQYF

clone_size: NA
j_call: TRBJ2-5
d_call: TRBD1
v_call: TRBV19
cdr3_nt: TGTGCCAGTACCCGGACAGGGGTGGGTGAGACCCAGTACTTC
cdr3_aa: CASTRTGVGETQYF

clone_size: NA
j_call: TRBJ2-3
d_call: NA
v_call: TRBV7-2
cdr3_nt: TGTGCCAGCAGCTCTCTCCGGACGGGGCTTAGCACAGATACGCAGTATTTT
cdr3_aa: CASSSLRTGLSTDTQYF

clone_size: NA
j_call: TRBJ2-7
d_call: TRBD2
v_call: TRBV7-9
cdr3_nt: TGTGCCAGCAGCCTTAGACTAGCGGGAGATTACGAGCAGTACTTC
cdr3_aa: CASSLRLAGDYEQYF

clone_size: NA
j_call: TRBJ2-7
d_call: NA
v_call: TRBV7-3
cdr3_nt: TGTGCCAGCAGCCCAAGGGGACCCTACGAGCAGTACTTC
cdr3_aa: CASSPRGPYEQYF

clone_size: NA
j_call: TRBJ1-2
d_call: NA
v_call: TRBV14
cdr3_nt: TGTGCCAGCAGCCAAGATGCCCTGGTTGGCTACACCTTC
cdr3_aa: CASSQDALVGYTF

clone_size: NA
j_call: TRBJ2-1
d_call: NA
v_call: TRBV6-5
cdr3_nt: TGTGCCAGCCGATCAGGGGATGGCAATGAGCAGTTCTTC
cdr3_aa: CASRSGDGNEQFF

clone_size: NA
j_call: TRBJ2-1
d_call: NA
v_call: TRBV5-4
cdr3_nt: TGTGCCAGCAGCCGCGAGGTAGGTGGTTCGTCTGAGCAGTTCTTC
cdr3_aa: CASSREVGGSSEQFF

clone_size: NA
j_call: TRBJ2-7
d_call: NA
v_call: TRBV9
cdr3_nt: TGTGCCAGCAGCGTAGGGGGCGCAGAGTACGAGCAGTACTTC
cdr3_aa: CASSVGGAEYEQYF

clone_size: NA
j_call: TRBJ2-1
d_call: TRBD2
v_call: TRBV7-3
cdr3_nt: TGTGCCAGCAGCCCGGGACTAGCGGGAGAGCGGAGCTCCTACAATGAGCAGTTCTTC
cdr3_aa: CASSPGLAGERSSYNEQFF

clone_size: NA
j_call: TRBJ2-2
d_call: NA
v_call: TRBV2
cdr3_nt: TGTGCCAGCAGTGCAGATGGAGGGGGCGTCGGGGAGCTGTTTTTT
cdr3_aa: CASSADGGGVGELFF

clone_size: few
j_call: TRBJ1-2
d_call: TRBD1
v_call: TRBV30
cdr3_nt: TGTGCCTGGAGTTTCCAACCCGGGACAGGGAGCTACACCTTC
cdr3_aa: CAWSFQPGTGSYTF

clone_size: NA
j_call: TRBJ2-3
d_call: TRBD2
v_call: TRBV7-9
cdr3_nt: TGTGCCAGCAGCCAAGGTCCGGGGAGGGCAGATACGCAGTATTTT
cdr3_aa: CASSQGPGRADTQYF

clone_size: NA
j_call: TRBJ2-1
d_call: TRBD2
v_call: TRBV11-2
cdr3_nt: TGTGCCAGCAGCCTTCTAGCGGGAGCCGGCAATGAGCAGTTCTTC
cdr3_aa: CASSLLAGAGNEQFF

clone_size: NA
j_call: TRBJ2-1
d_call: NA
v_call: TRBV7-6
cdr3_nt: TGTGCCAGCAGCCCTGAGGGAGGAACCTCCTACAATGAGCAGTTCTTC
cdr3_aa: CASSPEGGTSYNEQFF

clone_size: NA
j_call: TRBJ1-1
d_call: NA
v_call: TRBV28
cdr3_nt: TGTGCCAGCAGTTTATTCCGCCCCGGGAACACTGAAGCTTTCTTT
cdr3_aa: CASSLFRPGNTEAFF

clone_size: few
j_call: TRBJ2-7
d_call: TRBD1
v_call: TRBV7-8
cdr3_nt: TGTGCCAGCAGCTTAGGGTGGCAGGGGGCTTACGAGCAGTACTTC
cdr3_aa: CASSLGWQGAYEQYF

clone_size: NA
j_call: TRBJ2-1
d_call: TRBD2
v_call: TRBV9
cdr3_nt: TGTGCCAGCAGCGCCACTAGCGGGAGAGGAGGGGAGCAGTTCTTC
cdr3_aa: CASSATSGRGGEQFF

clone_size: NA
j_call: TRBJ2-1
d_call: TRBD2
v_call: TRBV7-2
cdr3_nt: TGTGCCAGCAGCTTACGGGGGGGCAATGAGCAGTTCTTC
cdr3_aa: CASSLRGGNEQFF